The clone carrying this T cell receptor (beta chain) occurred a few times. The target antigen is unknown. This sample is drawn from a study of T cells in localized non-small cell lung cancer. Whole-study results and caveats: Appearance in adjacent lung was seen for a median around 60 of the top 100 tumor clones. Uninvolved neighboring lung showed the greatest T cell clonality, exceeding tumor. Overall survival was longer when the density of T cells in the blood was higher. Sequencing was restricted to one tumor region; therefore, heterogeneity remains possible.

Only in-frame clones appear in the TCRdb table, and some are missing; sequencing was by immunoSEQ multiplex PCR. The sample contains around 36,000 clones, 81% of which appear only once. The source was peripheral blood mononuclear cells, collected before any cancer treatment. The sequence derives from a male donor at least 60 years old with stage II lung adenocarcinoma.

CDR3 in DNA: TGCAGCGTTCAACGGGAGTCCTATGGCTACACCTTC. This encodes CSVQRESYGYTF. The chain joins TRBV29-1 to TRBJ1-2, with D uncertain. This CDR3 region has 12 residues. Trimming pared 5 bases from V and 4 bases from J, leaving 11 bases between. Germline V gives CDR1 SQVTM, CDR2 ANQGSEA.